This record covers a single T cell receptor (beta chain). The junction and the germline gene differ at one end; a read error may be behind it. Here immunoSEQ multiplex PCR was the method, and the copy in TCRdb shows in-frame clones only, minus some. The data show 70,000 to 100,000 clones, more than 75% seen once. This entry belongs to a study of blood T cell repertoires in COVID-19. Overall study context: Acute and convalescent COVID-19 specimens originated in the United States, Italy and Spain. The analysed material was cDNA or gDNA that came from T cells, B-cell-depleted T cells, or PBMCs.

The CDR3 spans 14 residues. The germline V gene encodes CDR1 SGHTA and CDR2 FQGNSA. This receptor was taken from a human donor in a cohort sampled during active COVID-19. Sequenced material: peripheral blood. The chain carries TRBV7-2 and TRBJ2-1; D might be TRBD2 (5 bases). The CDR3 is CASSIATHLNEQFF. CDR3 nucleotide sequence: TGTGCCAGCAGCATAGCGACTCACCTCAATGAGCAGTTCTTC. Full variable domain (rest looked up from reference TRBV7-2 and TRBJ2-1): GAGVSQSPSNKVTEKGKDVELRCDPISGHTALYWYRQSLGQGLEFLIYFQGNSAPDKSGLPSDRFSAERTGGSVSTLTIQRTQQEDSAVYLCASSIATHLNEQFFGPGTRLTVL.